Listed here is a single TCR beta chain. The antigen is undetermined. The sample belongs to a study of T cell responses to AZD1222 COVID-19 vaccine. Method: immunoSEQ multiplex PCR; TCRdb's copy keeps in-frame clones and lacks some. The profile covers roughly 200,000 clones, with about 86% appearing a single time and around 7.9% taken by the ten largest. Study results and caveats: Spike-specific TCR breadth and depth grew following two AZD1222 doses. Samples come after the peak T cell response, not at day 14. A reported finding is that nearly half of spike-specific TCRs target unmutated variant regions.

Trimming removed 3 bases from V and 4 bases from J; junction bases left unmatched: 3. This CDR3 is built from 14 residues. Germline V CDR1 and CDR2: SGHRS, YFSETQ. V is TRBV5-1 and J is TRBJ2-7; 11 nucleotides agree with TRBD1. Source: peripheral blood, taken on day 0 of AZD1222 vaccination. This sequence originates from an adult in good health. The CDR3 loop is CASSSGTGGYEQYF. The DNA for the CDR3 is TGCGCCAGCAGCTCCGGGACAGGGGGATACGAGCAGTACTTC.